The source of this TCR beta chain is a study of cytotoxic CD8 clonotypes in ibrutinib-treated CLL (dated by TCRdb to the early 2020s). Regarding the study in general: The cohort was composed of 10 to 11 relapsed/refractory and roughly 16 treatment-naive patients; IGHV unmutated status was identified in approximately 17 patients. Responses were partial in 25 or so patients and complete in 2; after median approximately 66 months follow-up, around 15 stayed in remission and some twelve progressed. Response samples were obtained after a median of approximately twelve months of treatment, with a range of about 6 to 36 months. Samples averaged about 260,000 productive templates and 94,082 productive rearrangements. Of the approximately 86 people in the trial, 25 to 30 had longitudinal samples available. Cryopreserved peripheral blood mononuclear cells were collected before treatment, at response, and at either disease progression or sustained remission. All remission and progressive disease samples were collected while patients were still receiving ibrutinib. Results and caveats for the whole study, not just this receptor: Baseline clonality exceeded that of age-matched healthy donors and correlated strongly with circulating CD8+ T-cell counts. Public clonotypes were rare and either shrank or stayed stable during treatment, and the rise in clonality at ibrutinib response reflected expansion of private clonotypes. An increase in clonality was observed at ibrutinib response, with clonality remaining stable during sustained remission and falling back toward baseline at progression. Sampling times were not matched between sustained-remission and progressing patients, and lymph node repertoires were not studied.

What the time point label conveys for this sample: approximately 25 months on ibrutinib. For TCR beta library preparation, 1.5 to 2 micrograms of genomic DNA were extracted from the cryopreserved PBMCs. Longitudinal blood samples from CLL patients on ibrutinib monotherapy were analyzed using high-throughput TCR beta sequencing. Patients were enrolled in a phase 2 open-label single-center ibrutinib monotherapy trial. A single count supports this clone. Its antigen specificity is not known. Nothing much larger sits one base from this clone, and base qualities are not available. On a MiSeq, deep resolution sequencing aimed for a depth between 1 in 1 million and 1 in 200,000 T cells, with each clonotype covered around 9.2x on average. TCR beta libraries were generated with the immunoSEQ hsTCRB Kit. Concerning the study's data processing: ImmunoSEQ Data Assistant and ImmunoSEQ Analyzer were used for data analysis, and V, D and J genes were assigned according to IMGT definitions. Clonality, which ranges from 0 to 1, was calculated as one minus the normalized Shannon entropy of productive rearrangement frequencies. Only overrepresented clonotypes making up at least 0.05% of the repertoire of each patient were included in the public clonotype analysis. Repertoires from approximately 12 age-matched healthy donors in immuneACCESS were used as clonality controls. What TCRdb holds here is the immuneACCESS table cut down to in-frame rearrangements. Part of the clones is not present; checked against another copy, under half of the missing clones reflect an unresolved V gene, and the others are unexplained. V, J and clone size derive from that table, while D and trimming were established from the DNA sequence. Recorded for this sample are fewer than 55,000 clones; about 57% of them occurred a single time. Approximately 28% of the sample comes from the top ten.

The CDR3 measures 12 amino acids from cysteine to phenylalanine. The kept DNA is CDR3 alone, 36 bases in frame from the first base. Compared with germline, V lacks 10 bases and J lacks 3 bases; bases without a gene match: 4. Based on the germline V gene, the CDR1 and CDR2 sequences are SGHVS and FQNEAQ. The clonotype originates from a human donor with chronic lymphocytic leukemia. The rearranged segments are TRBV7-8 and TRBJ2-5; 8 central nucleotides agree with TRBD1. Sequenced material: PBMCs, taken after 24 months of ibrutinib treatment. In nucleotide form, the sequence is TGTGCCACCCTGGGACAGGAAGAGACCCAGTACTTC. Its coded protein is CATLGQEETQYF.